The clone carrying this TCR beta chain was counted only a few times. The CDR3 has 16 residues. The V and J ends lost 2 bases and 4 bases, in that order; junction bases with no gene match: 5. This sample was included in a study of T-cell reconstitution after alpha-beta-depleted transplantation in children. Preparation of the TCRbeta library was carried out with unique molecular identifiers. Using its own MiXCR run on the PCR reads, TCRdb lists one record per CDR3 protein. Among hundreds of thousands of distinct CDR3 sequences listed, around 16% were seen once. The genes are TRBV12-3 or TRBV12-4 and TRBJ2-1; TRBD2 agrees at 10 bases. The starting material was PBMCs from the stem cell graft donor, obtained from the stem cell graft. The sequence derives from a human donor who donated a stem cell graft to a child with acute lymphoblastic leukemia. CDR3: CASSLRAAGGYNEQFF. The CDR3 DNA reads as TGTGCCAGCAGTTTAAGGGCAGCGGGGGGGTACAATGAGCAGTTCTTC.